Listed here are 7 T cell receptor beta chains from one sample, sequenced in a study of T cell responses to AZD1222 COVID-19 vaccine. The protocol was immunoSEQ multiplex PCR, while the TCRdb copy is restricted to in-frame clones and leaves out a portion. Of approximately 120,000 clones in the sample, nearly 90% were seen once. The sequencing used peripheral blood, collected on day 0 of MenACWY control vaccination. These receptors all stem from an adult in good health.

This rearrangement joins TRBV11-3 to TRBJ1-1; D is undetermined. The germline V gene has CDR1 SGHNT and CDR2 YENEEA. The CDR3 spans 14 residues. Trimming took 1 base from V and 1 from J, leaving 7 bases between them. The CDR3 is CASSLGVTNTEAFF. The CDR3 nucleotides read TGTGCCAGCAGCTTAGGTGTGACGAACACTGAAGCTTTCTTT.

The chain combines TRBV5-6 with TRBJ2-3; no firm D call. CDR3 length: 16 amino acids. V lost 4 bases, J lost 1 base, and 16 bases lay in between. The germline V gene encodes CDR1 SGHDT and CDR2 YYEEEE. The chain's CDR3 is CASSRTGSGGTDTQYF. The CDR3 DNA is TGTGCCAGCAGCCGGACGGGCTCCGGAGGCACAGATACGCAGTATTTT. Complete variable domain (other parts from reference TRBV5-6 and TRBJ2-3): DAGVTQSPTHLIKTRGQQVTLRCSPKSGHDTVSWYQQALGQGPQFIFQYYEEEERQRGNFPDRFSGHQFPNYSSELNVNALLLGDSALYLCASSRTGSGGTDTQYFGPGTRLTVL.

V usage is TRBV7-3 and J usage is TRBJ2-3; 7 bases are a match to TRBD2. The germline CDR1 and CDR2 sequences are SGHTA and FQGTGA. The junction had 11 bases not matched to a gene; V was cut back by 3 bases and J by 5 bases. The CDR3 is made up of 16 amino acids. The CDR3 DNA reads as TGTGCCAGCAGCTTCTCGCAGGCGGGAGCGGGAGATACGCAGTATTTT. This codes for CASSFSQAGAGDTQYF.

The chain employs TRBV5-1 and TRBJ2-7, with D possibly TRBD2 on 6 matching bases. The CDR3 totals 14 residues. From germline, CDR1 is SGHRS and CDR2 YFSETQ. V was clipped by 3 bases and J by 2 bases, with 12 bases between them. The CDR3 here is CASSSGTATYEQYF. DNA for the CDR3: TGCGCCAGCAGCTCAGGGACTGCGACCTACGAGCAGTACTTC.

The count of this clone is one. This chain joins TRBV11-2 and TRBJ2-2; D gene uncertain. CDR1 is SGHAT, CDR2 FQNNGV, per germline. The CDR3 totals 14 residues. The V gene lost 8 bases and the J gene lost 1 base, with 11 bases spanning the gap. CDR3 protein: CASRIPGNTGELFF. CDR3 nucleotide sequence: TGTGCCAGCCGAATTCCGGGGAACACCGGGGAGCTGTTTTTT. Full variable domain (remainder filled in from reference TRBV11-2 and TRBJ2-2): EAGVAQSPRYKIIEKRQSVAFWCNPISGHATLYWYQQILGQGPKLLIQFQNNGVVDDSQLPKDRFSAERLKGVDSTLKIQPAKLEDSAVYLCASRIPGNTGELFFGEGSRLTVL.

The chain couples TRBV14 to TRBJ1-6; no clear D gene. CDR1 is SGHDN and CDR2 is FVKESK in the germline V gene. CDR3 size: 14 residues. Trimming removed 1 base at V and 6 bases at J, with 7 bases between. This CDR3 reads CASSQGTFNSPLHF. The DNA of the CDR3 is TGTGCCAGCAGCCAAGGGACCTTTAATTCACCCCTCCACTTT. The variable domain in full, with the rest retrieved from reference TRBV14 and TRBJ1-6, is EAGVTQFPSHSVIEKGQTVTLRCDPISGHDNLYWYRRVMGKEIKFLLHFVKESKQDESGMPNNRFLAERTGGTYSTLKVQPAELEDSGVYFCASSQGTFNSPLHFGNGTRLTVT.

The V call is TRBV18, the J call TRBJ1-1, with D tentatively TRBD1 (5 bases). The V end was cut by 1 base, the J end by 3 bases, with 9 bases between. The CDR3 covers 14 residues. CDR1 and CDR2 from the germline V gene are KGHSH and LQKENI. The CDR3 nucleotides read TGTGCCAGCTCACCACAGGGGAAGGACACTGAAGCTTTCTTT. Protein product: CASSPQGKDTEAFF.